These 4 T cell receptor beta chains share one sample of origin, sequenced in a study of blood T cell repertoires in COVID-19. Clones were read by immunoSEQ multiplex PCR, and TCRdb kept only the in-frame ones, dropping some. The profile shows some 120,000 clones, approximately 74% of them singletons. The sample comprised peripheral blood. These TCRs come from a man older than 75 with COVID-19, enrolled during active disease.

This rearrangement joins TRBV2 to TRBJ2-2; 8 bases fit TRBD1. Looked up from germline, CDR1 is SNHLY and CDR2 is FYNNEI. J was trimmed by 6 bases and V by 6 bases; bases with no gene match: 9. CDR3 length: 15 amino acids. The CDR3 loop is CASRADRVRAGELFF. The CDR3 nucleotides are TGTGCCAGCAGGGCGGACAGGGTCAGAGCCGGGGAGCTGTTTTTT.

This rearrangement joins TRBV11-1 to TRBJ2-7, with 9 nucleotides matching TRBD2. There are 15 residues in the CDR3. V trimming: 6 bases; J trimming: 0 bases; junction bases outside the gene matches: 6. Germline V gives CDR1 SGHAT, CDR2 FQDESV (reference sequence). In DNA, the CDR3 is TGTGCCAGCAGACCGACTAGCGGCAACTCCTACGAGCAGTACTTC. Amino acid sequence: CASRPTSGNSYEQYF.

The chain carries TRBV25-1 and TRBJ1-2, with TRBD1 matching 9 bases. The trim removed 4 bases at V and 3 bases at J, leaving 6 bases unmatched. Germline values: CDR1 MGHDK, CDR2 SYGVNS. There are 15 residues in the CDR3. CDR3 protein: CASSGDRGADYGYTF. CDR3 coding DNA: TGTGCCAGCAGTGGAGACAGGGGGGCGGACTATGGCTACACCTTC.

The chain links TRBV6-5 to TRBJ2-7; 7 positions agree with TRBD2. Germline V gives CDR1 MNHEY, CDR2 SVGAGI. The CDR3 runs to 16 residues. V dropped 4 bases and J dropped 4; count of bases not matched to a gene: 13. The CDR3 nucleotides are TGTGCCAGCAGTTCTCCAAGACTAGCCAGATGGTACGAGCAGTACTTC. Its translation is CASSSPRLARWYEQYF.